The 4 T cell receptor beta chains listed next were all sequenced from one sample in a study of cytomegalovirus exposure and HLA in healthy donors. With 60 Vbeta and 13 Jbeta primers, the PCR was carried out. Measured with immunoSEQ multiplex PCR; TCRdb has only the in-frame clones, and not every one. The table lists around 200,000 clones, roughly 73% of them singletons. Sequenced input: PBMCs. These TCRs come from a female donor in good health and CMV-seronegative.

This clone showed up just a few times. V and J are TRBV30 and TRBJ2-3, with 10 nucleotides matching TRBD2. The CDR3 spans 15 residues. The germline V gene has CDR1 GTSNPN and CDR2 SVGIG (reference sequence). Trimming took 4 bases from V and 5 from J; bases not matched to a gene: 9. CDR3 amino acids: CAWTSGGLLGDTQYF. CDR3 coding DNA: TGTGCCTGGACTAGCGGGGGCCTCCTAGGAGATACGCAGTATTTT.

The chain combines TRBV11-2 with TRBJ2-7; 8 nucleotides align to TRBD1. V dropped 0 bases and J dropped 2; count of bases not matched to a gene: 3. The CDR3 contains 15 residues. The germline V gene has CDR1 SGHAT and CDR2 FQNNGV. CDR3 sequence (DNA): TGTGCCAGCAGCTTAGACAGGGGGCCTACCTACGAGCAGTACTTC. Encoded protein: CASSLDRGPTYEQYF.

This clone occurred a few times. This rearrangement joins TRBV14 to TRBJ2-5; D is ambiguous. V lost 1 base and J 1 base, leaving 13 bases between the germline ends. The germline V gene encodes CDR1 SGHDN and CDR2 FVKESK. CDR3 length: 16 amino acids. Here the CDR3 DNA reads TGTGCCAGCAGCCAAGTTTATATGGCGGTCCAAGAGACCCAGTACTTC. Its translation is CASSQVYMAVQETQYF.

In its sample, this clone was seen a few times. The CDR3 here is CASKRATGAEAFF. In DNA form, the CDR3 reads TGTGCCAGCAAGAGAGCGACAGGGGCTGAAGCTTTCTTT. V usage is TRBV6-1 and J usage is TRBJ1-1; 8 bases are a match to TRBD1. Germline V gives CDR1 MNHNS, CDR2 SASEGT. There are 13 residues in the CDR3. With V trimmed by 7 bases and J by 6 bases, 7 bases remained unmatched.